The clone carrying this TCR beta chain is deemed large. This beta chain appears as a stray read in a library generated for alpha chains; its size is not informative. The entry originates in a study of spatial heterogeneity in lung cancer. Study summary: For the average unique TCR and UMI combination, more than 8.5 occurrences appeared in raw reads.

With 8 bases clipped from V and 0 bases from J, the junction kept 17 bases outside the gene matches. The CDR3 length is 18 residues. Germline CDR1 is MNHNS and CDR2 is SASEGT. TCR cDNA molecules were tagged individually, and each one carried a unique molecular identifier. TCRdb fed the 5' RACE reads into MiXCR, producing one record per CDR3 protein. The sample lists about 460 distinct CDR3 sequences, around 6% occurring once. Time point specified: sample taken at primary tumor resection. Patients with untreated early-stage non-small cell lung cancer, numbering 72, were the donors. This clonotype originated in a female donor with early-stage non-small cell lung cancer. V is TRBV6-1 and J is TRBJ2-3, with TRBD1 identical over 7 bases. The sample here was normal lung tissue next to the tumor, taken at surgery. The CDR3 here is CASSPRGLVLTSTDTQYF. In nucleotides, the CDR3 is TGTGCCAGCTCCCCGAGGGGGCTAGTACTAACTAGCACAGATACGCAGTATTTT.